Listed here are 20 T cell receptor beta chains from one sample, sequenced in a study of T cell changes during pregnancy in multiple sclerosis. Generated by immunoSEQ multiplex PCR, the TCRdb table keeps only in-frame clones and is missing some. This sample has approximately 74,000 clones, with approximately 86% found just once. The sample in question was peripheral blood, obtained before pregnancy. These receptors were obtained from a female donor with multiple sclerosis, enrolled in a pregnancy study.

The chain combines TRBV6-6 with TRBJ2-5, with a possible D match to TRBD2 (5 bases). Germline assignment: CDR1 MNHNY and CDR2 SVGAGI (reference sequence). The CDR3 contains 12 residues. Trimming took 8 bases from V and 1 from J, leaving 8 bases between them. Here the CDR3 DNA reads TGTGCCAGCCGTCGGGGCCAAGAGACCCAGTACTTC. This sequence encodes CASRRGQETQYF.

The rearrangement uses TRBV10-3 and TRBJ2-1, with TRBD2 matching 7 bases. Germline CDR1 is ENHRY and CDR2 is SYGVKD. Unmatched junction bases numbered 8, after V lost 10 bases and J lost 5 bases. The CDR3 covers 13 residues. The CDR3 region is CATNGLADNEQFF. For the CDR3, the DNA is TGTGCCACCAACGGTCTAGCGGACAATGAGCAGTTCTTC.

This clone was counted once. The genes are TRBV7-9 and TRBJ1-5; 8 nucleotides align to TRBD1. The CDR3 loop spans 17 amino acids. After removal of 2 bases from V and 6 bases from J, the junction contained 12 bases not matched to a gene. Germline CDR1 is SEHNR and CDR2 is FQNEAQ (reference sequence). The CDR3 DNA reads TGTGCCAGCAGCTTACAGCGCAGGGGGCAGAGACGTCAGCCCCAGCATTTT. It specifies CASSLQRRGQRRQPQHF.

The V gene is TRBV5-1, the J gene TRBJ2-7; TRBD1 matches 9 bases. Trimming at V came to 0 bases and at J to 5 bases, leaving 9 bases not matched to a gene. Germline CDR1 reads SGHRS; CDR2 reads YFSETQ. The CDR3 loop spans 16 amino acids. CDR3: CASSLDPRTGVNEQYF. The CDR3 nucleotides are TGCGCCAGCAGCTTGGACCCCAGGACAGGGGTTAACGAGCAGTACTTC.

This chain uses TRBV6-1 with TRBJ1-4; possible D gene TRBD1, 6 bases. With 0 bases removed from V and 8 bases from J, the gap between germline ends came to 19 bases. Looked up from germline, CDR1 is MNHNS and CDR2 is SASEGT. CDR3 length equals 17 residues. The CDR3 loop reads CASSEALQTGFREKLFF. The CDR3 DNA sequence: TGTGCCAGCAGTGAAGCCTTGCAGACAGGTTTTCGGGAAAAACTGTTTTTT.

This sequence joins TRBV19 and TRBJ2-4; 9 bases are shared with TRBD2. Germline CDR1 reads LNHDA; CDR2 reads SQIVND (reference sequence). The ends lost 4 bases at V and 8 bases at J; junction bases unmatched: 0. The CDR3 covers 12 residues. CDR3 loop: CASSTSGDIQYF. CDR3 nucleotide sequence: TGTGCCAGTAGTACTAGCGGGGACATTCAGTACTTC.

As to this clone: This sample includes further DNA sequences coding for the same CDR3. The CDR3 protein is CASSLGQGDGYTF. The CDR3 coding sequence is TGTGCCAGCAGCCTCGGACAGGGGGACGGCTACACCTTC. This chain uses TRBV7-9 with TRBJ1-2, with TRBD1 identical over 10 bases. This CDR3 is 13 amino acids long. V was clipped by 5 bases and J by 8 bases; unmatched bases: 5. Germline V gene lookup returns CDR1 SEHNR and CDR2 FQNEAQ (reference sequence).

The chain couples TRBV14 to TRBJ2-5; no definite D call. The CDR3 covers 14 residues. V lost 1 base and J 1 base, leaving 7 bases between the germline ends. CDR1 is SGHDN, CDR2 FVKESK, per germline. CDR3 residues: CASSQGQIQETQYF. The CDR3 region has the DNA TGTGCCAGCAGCCAAGGTCAGATCCAAGAGACCCAGTACTTC.

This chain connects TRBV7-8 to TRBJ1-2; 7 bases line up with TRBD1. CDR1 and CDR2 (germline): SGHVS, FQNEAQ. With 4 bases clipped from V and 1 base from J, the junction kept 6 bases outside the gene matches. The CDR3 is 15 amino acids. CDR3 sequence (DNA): TGTGCCAGCAGCTCACTACAGGGGTATAACTATGGCTACACCTTC. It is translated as CASSSLQGYNYGYTF.

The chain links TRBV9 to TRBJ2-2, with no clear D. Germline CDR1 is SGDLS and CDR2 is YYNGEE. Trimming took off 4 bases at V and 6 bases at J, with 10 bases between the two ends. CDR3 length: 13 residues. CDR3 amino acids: CASSPLLSGELFF. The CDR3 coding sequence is TGTGCCAGCAGCCCCCTTCTGTCCGGGGAGCTGTTTTTT.

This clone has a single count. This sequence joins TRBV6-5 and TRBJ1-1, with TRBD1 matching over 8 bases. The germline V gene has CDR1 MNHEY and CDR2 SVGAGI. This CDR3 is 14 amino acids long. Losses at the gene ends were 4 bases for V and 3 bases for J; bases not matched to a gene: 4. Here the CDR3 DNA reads TGTGCCAGCAGTTTGACAGGGGAATACACTGAAGCTTTCTTT. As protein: CASSLTGEYTEAFF.

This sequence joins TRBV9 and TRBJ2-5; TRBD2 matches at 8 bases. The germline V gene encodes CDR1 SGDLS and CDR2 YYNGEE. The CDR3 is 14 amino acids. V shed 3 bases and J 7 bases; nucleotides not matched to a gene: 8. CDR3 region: CASSAHGGVWTQYF. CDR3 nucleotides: TGTGCCAGCAGCGCCCACGGGGGGGTATGGACCCAGTACTTC.

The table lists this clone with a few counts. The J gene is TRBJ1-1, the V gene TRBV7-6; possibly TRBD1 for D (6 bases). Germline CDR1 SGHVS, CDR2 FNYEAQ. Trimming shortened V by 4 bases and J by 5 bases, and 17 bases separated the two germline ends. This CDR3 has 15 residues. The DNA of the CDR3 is TGTGCCAGCAGCTCGAACTTACAGGGTAAAACTGAAGCTTTCTTT. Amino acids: CASSSNLQGKTEAFF.

The CDR3 here is CASSAFGTSGRIGELFF. The DNA for the CDR3 is TGTGCCAGCAGCGCTTTCGGGACTAGCGGGAGGATCGGGGAGCTGTTTTTT. V and J are TRBV6-4 and TRBJ2-2, with 15 bases lining up with TRBD2. Unmatched junction bases numbered 9, after V lost 6 bases and J lost 7 bases. The germline CDR1 and CDR2 sequences are MRHNA and SNTAGT. The CDR3 extends over 17 amino acids.

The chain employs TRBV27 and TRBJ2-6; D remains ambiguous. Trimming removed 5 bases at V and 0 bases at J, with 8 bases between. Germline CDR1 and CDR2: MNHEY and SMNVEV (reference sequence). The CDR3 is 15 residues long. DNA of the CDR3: TGTGCCAGCAGTATGACACCCTCTGGGGCCAACGTCCTGACTTTC. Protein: CASSMTPSGANVLTF. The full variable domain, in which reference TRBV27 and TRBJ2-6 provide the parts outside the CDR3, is EAQVTQNPRYLITVTGKKLTVTCSQNMNHEYMSWYRQDPGLGLRQIYYSMNVEVTDKGDVPEGYKVSRKEKRNFPLILESPSPNQTSLYFCASSMTPSGANVLTFGAGSRLTVL.

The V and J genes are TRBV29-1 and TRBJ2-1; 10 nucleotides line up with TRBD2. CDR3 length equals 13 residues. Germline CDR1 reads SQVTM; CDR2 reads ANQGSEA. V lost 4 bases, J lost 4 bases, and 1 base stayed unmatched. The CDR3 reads CSVGLAGYNEQFF. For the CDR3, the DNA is TGCAGCGTTGGACTAGCGGGTTACAATGAGCAGTTCTTC.

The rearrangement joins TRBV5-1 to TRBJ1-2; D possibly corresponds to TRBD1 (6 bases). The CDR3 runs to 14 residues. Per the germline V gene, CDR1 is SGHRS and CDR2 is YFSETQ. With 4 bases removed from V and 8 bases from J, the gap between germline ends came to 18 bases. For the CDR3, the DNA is TGCGCCAGCAGCCTGGCCGTGGGGGCGTACGGCTACACCTTC. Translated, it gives CASSLAVGAYGYTF.

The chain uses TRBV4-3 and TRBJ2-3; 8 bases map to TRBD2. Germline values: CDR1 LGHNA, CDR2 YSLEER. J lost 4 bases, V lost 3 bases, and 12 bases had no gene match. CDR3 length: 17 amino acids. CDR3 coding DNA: TGCGCCAGCAGCCAGCTAGGGTCCAGCGGGGGCGCAGATACGCAGTATTTT. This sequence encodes CASSQLGSSGGADTQYF.

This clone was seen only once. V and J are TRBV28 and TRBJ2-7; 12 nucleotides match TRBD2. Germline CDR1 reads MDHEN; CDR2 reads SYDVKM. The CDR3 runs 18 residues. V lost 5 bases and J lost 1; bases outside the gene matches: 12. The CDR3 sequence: CASSTPRLAGGESYEQYF. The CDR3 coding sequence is TGTGCCAGCAGTACACCACGTCTAGCGGGAGGGGAGTCCTACGAGCAGTACTTC. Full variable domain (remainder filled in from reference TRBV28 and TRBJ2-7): DVKVTQSSRYLVKRTGEKVFLECVQDMDHENMFWYRQDPGLGLRLIYFSYDVKMKEKGDIPEGYSVSREKKERFSLILESASTNQTSMYLCASSTPRLAGGESYEQYFGPGTRLTVT.

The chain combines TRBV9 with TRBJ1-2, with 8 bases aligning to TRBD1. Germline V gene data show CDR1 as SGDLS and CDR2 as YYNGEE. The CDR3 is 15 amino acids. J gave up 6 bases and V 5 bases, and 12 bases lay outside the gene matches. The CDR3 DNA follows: TGTGCCAGCAGTGGACAGGGTGTTTTAGACGATGGCTACACCTTC. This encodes CASSGQGVLDDGYTF.